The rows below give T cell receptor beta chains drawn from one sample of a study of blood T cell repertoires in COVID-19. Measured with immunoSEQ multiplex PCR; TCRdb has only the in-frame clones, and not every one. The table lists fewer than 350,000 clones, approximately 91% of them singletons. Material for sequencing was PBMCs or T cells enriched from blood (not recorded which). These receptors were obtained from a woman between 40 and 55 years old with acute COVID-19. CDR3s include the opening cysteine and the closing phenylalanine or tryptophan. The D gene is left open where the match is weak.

cdr3_nt: TGTGCCAGCTCCGACCTCCTACAGGGACGTAACTATGGCTACACCTTC
cdr3_aa: CASSDLLQGRNYGYTF
cdr3_length: 16
d_call: .
j_call: TRBJ1-2
v_call: TRBV27

cdr3_nt: TGCGCCAGCAGCCCGTCCATGACAGGGATAGGCACTGAAGCTTTCTTT
cdr3_aa: CASSPSMTGIGTEAFF
cdr3_length: 16
d_call: TRBD1
j_call: TRBJ1-1
v_call: TRBV5-1

cdr3_nt: TGCGCCAGCAGCAAAGACCGGAGCTCCTACAATGAGCAGTTCTTC
cdr3_aa: CASSKDRSSYNEQFF
cdr3_length: 15
d_call: .
j_call: TRBJ2-1
v_call: TRBV5-1

cdr3_nt: TGCGCCAGCAGCTTGTATGACGAGGGGGCGCGCGCCGGGGAGCTGTTTTTT
cdr3_aa: CASSLYDEGARAGELFF
cdr3_length: 17
d_call: TRBD1
j_call: TRBJ2-2
v_call: TRBV5-1

cdr3_nt: TGTGCCAGCAGCGCGAGGGTGAGCTACGAGCAGTACTTC
cdr3_aa: CASSARVSYEQYF
cdr3_length: 13
d_call: .
j_call: TRBJ2-7
v_call: TRBV11-3

cdr3_nt: TGTGCCAGCAGCCAAGGGACAGGGAAGCAAGAGACCCAGTACTTC
cdr3_aa: CASSQGTGKQETQYF
cdr3_length: 15
d_call: TRBD1
j_call: TRBJ2-5
v_call: TRBV3-1/TRBV3-2

cdr3_nt: TGTGCCTGGAGTCGAGCTACCGGGGAGCTGTTTTTT
cdr3_aa: CAWSRATGELFF
cdr3_length: 12
d_call: .
j_call: TRBJ2-2
v_call: TRBV30

cdr3_nt: TGTGCCAGCAGTGACGCCGGACAGGGGTTTGTAGGCAGCAATCAGCCCCAGCATTTT
cdr3_aa: CASSDAGQGFVGSNQPQHF
cdr3_length: 19
d_call: TRBD1
j_call: TRBJ1-5
v_call: TRBV6-4

cdr3_nt: TGTGCCACCAGTGACCGAACATTATCCCTCGAGACCCAGTACTTC
cdr3_aa: CATSDRTLSLETQYF
cdr3_length: 15
d_call: .
j_call: TRBJ2-5
v_call: TRBV24-1

cdr3_nt: TGTGCCAGCAGCTTAGTGCCCGTAGCGGGAGGCAATGAGCAGTTCTTC
cdr3_aa: CASSLVPVAGGNEQFF
cdr3_length: 16
d_call: TRBD2
j_call: TRBJ2-1
v_call: TRBV7-2